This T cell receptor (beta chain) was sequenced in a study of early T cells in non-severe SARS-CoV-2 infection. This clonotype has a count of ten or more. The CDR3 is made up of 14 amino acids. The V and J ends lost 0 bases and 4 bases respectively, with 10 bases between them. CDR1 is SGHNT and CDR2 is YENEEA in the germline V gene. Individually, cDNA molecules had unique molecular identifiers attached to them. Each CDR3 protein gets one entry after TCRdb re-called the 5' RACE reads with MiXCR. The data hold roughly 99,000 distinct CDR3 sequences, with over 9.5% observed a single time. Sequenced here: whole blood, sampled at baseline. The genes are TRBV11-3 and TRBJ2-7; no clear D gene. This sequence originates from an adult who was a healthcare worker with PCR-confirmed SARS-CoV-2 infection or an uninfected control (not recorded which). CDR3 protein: CASSLDSRVYEQYF. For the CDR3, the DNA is TGTGCCAGCAGCTTAGACTCCCGGGTTTACGAGCAGTACTTC.